This T cell receptor (beta chain) was sequenced during a study of blood T cells in healthy people across ages. As concerns this clonotype: The junction shows a germline mismatch at one end, possibly a read error.

A J-beta primer mix and a sample-barcoded 5' primer were used in a second PCR of roughly 6 to 12 cycles. TCRdb recomputed calls from the 5' RACE reads with MiXCR, one row per CDR3 protein. Altogether 800,000 to 950,000 distinct CDR3 sequences are present, under 40% being singletons, with the ten largest covering around 13%. Germline CDR1 KGHSH, CDR2 LQKENI. The CDR3 contains 13 residues. The chain recombines TRBV18 with TRBJ2-5, with D unclear. Sequencing was done on a sample of blood. The TCR was taken from a man younger than 35 in good health. This CDR3 reads CAGSRSTQETQYF. Written as DNA, the CDR3 is TGTGCCGGCTCACGGTCAACACAAGAGACCCAGTACTTC. Combining the CDR3 with reference TRBV18 and TRBJ2-5 gives the whole variable domain NAGVMQNPRHLVRRRGQEARLRCSPMKGHSHVYWYRQLPEEGLKFMVYLQKENIIDESGMPKERFSAEFPKEGPSILRIQQVVRGDSAAYFCAGSRSTQETQYFGPGTRLLVL.